Included here is one T cell receptor beta chain sequence, with context. Assay: immunoSEQ multiplex PCR; the TCRdb copy retains only in-frame clones and omits some. Counted here are tens of thousands of clones, roughly 92% occurring once; the ten biggest clones make up 2%. These data originate in a study of T cell changes during pregnancy in multiple sclerosis. V was clipped by 2 bases and J by 5 bases, with 7 bases between them. This CDR3 comprises 12 residues. Per the germline V gene, CDR1 is SGHNT and CDR2 is YENEEA. V gene TRBV11-3 combines with J gene TRBJ2-7; tentative D call: TRBD1 (5 bases). The origin of this receptor is a female donor with multiple sclerosis, enrolled in a pregnancy study. The sequenced sample was peripheral blood, obtained in the second trimester of pregnancy. CDR3 region: CASSLSRDEQYF. The CDR3 DNA reads TGTGCCAGCAGCTTATCCAGGGACGAGCAGTACTTC.